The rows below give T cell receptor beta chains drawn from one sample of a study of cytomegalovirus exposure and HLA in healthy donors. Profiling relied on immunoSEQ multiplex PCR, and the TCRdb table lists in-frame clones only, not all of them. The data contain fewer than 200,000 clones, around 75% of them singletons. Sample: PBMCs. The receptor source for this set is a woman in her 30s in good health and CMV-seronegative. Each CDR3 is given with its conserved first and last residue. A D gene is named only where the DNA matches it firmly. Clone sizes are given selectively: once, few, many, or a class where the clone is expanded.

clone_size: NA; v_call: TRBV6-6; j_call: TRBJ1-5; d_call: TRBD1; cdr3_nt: TGTGCCAGCAGTTACTCGGGACAGGGACGGCATCAGCCCCAGCATTTT; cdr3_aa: CASSYSGQGRHQPQHF
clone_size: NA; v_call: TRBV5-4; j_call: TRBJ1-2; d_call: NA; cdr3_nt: TGTGCCAGCAGCTTGCCCCAGGGTGCGCGGTATGGCTACACCTTC; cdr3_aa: CASSLPQGARYGYTF
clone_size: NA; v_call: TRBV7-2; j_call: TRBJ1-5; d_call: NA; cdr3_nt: TGTGCCAGCAGCTCGGACGGGACTTATCAGCCCCAGCATTTT; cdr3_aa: CASSSDGTYQPQHF
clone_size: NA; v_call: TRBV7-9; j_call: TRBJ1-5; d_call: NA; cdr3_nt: TGTGCCAGCAGCTTAGTGGGAGGCAATCAGCCCCAGCATTTT; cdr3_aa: CASSLVGGNQPQHF
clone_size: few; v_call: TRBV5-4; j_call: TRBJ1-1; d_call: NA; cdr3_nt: TGTGCCAGCAGCTCACTAGTAGGGCGGGCTTTCTTT; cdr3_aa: CASSSLVGRAFF
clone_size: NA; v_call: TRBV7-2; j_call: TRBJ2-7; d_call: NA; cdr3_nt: TGTGCCAGCAGGGGGCCTGGGAAGGAGCAGTACTTC; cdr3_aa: CASRGPGKEQYF
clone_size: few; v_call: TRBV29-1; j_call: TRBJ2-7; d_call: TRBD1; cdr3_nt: TGCAGCGTGACGGGACAGGGGACGTACGAGCAGTACTTC; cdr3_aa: CSVTGQGTYEQYF
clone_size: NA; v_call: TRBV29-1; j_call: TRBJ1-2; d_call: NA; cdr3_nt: TGCAGCGTTGAGGTGACAGCTAACTATGGCTACACCTTC; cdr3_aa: CSVEVTANYGYTF
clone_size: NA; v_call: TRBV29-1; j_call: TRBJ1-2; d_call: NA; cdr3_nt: TGCAGCGTCCCAGGCTATGGCTACACCTTC; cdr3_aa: CSVPGYGYTF
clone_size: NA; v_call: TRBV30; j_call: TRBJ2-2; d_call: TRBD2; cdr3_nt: TGTGCCTGGAGGCTAGCGGGAGCCACCGGGGAGCTGTTTTTT; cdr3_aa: CAWRLAGATGELFF
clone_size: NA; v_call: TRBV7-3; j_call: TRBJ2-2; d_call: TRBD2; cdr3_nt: TGTGCCAGCAGCCCGGGGTTAGCGGGAGGGAGCACCGGGGAGCTGTTTTTT; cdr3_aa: CASSPGLAGGSTGELFF
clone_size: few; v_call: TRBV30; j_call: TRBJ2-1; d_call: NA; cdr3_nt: TGTGCCTGGATGAGGGGGACCCCCTACAATGAGCAGTTCTTC; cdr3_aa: CAWMRGTPYNEQFF
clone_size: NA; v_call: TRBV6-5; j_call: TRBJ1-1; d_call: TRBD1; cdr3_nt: TGTGCCAGCAGTCTCAGGGGGGAGGTCACTGAAGCTTTCTTT; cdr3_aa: CASSLRGEVTEAFF
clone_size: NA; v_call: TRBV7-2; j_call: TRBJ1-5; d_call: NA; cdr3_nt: TGTGCCAGCAGCATCACGACAGGATACAATCAGCCCCAGCATTTT; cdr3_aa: CASSITTGYNQPQHF
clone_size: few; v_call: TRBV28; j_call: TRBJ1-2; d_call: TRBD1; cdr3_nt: TGTGCCAGCAGTTTCGACAGGGAGGTCTATGGCTACACCTTC; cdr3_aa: CASSFDREVYGYTF
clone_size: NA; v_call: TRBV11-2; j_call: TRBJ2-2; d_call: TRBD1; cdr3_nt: TGTGCCAGCAGCTTCCGACAGGGATTCGAACGGAACACCGGGGAGCTGTTTTTT; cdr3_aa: CASSFRQGFERNTGELFF
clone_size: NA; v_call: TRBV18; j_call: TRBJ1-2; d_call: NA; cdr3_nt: TGTGCCAGCTCACCATCTGTAGGGGGACATTATGGCTACACCTTC; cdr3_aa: CASSPSVGGHYGYTF
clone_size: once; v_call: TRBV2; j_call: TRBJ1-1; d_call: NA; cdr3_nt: TGTGCCAGCAGCCAGGACATTTTTTGGGGGAACACTGAAGCTTTCTTT; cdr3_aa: CASSQDIFWGNTEAFF
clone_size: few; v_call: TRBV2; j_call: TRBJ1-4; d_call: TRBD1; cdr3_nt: TGTGCCAGCACTCGGACAGGGGTTGAAAAACTGTTTTTT; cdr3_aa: CASTRTGVEKLFF
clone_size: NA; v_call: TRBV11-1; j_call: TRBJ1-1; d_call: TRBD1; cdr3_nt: TGTGCCAGCAGCCCGGACAGGGCTAACACTGAAGCTTTCTTT; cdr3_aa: CASSPDRANTEAFF
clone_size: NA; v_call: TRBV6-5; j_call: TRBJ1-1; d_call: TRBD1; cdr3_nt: TGTGCCAGCAGGATTGCCGGGACAGGGGGCACTGAAGCTTTCTTT; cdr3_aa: CASRIAGTGGTEAFF